This paragraph reports one T cell receptor beta chain. What it binds is unknown. This sample stems from a study of cytomegalovirus exposure and HLA in healthy donors. Study results and limitations: Beyond CMV serostatus, there was no information to go on about immune exposure. Most of the CMV-associated TCR beta chains (in a later analysis) appeared to be HLA-restricted.

J was trimmed by 9 bases and V by 0 bases; bases with no gene match: 5. The CDR3 has 13 residues. Germline V gene sequence: CDR1 GTSNPN, CDR2 SVGIG (reference sequence). In the PCR, 60 Vbeta and 13 Jbeta primers were used. Here immunoSEQ multiplex PCR was the method, and the copy in TCRdb shows in-frame clones only, minus some. In the table there are some 140,000 clones, approximately 71% of which are singletons. Healthy bone marrow donors made up the cohort. The chain is built from TRBV30 and TRBJ2-5, with TRBD1 matching over 9 bases. Sample: PBMCs. This TCR came from a woman aged 55-75 years in good health and CMV-seronegative. CDR3 nucleotide sequence: TGTGCCTGGAGTGTACAGGGGGCAAGCGCCCAGTACTTC. Protein: CAWSVQGASAQYF.